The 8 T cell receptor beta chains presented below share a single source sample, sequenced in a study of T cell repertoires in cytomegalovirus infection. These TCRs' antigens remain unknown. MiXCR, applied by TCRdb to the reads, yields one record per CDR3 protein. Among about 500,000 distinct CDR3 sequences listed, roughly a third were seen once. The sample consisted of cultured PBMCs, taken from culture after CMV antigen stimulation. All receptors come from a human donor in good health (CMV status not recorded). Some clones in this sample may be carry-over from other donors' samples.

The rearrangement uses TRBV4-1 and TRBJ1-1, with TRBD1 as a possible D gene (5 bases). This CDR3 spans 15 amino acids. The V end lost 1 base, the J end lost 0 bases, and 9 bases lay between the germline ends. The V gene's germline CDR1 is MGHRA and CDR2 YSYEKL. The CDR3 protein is CASSQATVLNTEAFF. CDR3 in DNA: TGCGCCAGCAGCCAAGCGACAGTTTTGAACACTGAAGCTTTCTTT.

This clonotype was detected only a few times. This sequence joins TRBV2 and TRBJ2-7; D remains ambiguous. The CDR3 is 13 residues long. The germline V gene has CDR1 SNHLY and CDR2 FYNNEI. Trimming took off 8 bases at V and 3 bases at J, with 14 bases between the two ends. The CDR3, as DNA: TGTGCCAGCCGGACGGGCGAGAGCTACGAGCAGTACTTC. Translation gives CASRTGESYEQYF.

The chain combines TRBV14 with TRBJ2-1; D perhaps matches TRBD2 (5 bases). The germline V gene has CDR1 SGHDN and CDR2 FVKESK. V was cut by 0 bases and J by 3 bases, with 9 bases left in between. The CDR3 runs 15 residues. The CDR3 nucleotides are TGTGCCAGCAGCCAAGATTCGGACTTCTACAATGAGCAGTTCTTC. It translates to CASSQDSDFYNEQFF.

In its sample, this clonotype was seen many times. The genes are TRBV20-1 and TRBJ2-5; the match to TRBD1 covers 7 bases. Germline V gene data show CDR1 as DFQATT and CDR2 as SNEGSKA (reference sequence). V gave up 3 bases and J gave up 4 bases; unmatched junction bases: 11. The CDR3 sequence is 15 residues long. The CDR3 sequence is CSARGITGESETQYF. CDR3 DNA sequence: TGCAGTGCTAGGGGTATCACAGGGGAGTCAGAGACCCAGTACTTC.

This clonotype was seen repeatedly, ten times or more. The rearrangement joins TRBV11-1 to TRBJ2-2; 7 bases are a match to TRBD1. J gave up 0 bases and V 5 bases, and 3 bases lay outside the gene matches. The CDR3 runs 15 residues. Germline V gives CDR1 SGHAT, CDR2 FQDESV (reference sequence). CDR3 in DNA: TGTGCCAGCAGCCCACAGGGGACGAACACCGGGGAGCTGTTTTTT. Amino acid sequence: CASSPQGTNTGELFF.

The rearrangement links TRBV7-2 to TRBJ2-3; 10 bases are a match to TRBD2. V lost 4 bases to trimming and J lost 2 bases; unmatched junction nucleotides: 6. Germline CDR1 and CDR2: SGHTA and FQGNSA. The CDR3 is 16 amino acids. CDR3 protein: CASSYHSGRPTDTQYF. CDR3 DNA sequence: TGTGCCAGCAGCTACCATAGCGGGAGGCCCACAGATACGCAGTATTTT.

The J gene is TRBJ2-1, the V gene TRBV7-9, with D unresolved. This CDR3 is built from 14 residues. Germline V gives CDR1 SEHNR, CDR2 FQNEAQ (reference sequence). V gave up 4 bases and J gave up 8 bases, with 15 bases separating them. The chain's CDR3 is CASSSRLERYEQFF. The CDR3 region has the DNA TGTGCCAGCAGCTCAAGGCTAGAACGGTATGAGCAGTTCTTC.

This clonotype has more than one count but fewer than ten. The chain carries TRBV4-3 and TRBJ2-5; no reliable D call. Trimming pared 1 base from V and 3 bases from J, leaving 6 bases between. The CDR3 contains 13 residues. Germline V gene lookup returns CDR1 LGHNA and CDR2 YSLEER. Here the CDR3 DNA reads TGCGCCAGCAGCCAAGGCTGGGAAGAGACCCAGTACTTC. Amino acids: CASSQGWEETQYF.